The 22 T cell receptor beta chains listed next were all sequenced from one sample in a study of cytomegalovirus exposure and HLA in healthy donors (dated by TCRdb to about 2017). Libraries came from the immunoSEQ multiplex PCR assay. For the multiplex PCR, a mixture combining 60 forward primers for TCR Vbeta segments and 13 reverse primers for TCR Jbeta segments was used. TCRdb limited this immuneACCESS table to in-frame rearrangements with V and J called. A share of clones is missing; checked studies link under half to unresolved V genes, and the rest is unexplained. In all, the sample holds just over 200,000 clones, and 82% of those were seen once. The ten largest clones take up about 2.6% of the sample. Sequenced sample: PBMCs. Receptor source: a woman in her thirties or forties in good health and CMV-seronegative.

The chain combines TRBV7-2 with TRBJ1-3, with D hard to call. In germline, CDR1 is SGHTA, CDR2 FQGNSA. The V end lost 2 bases, the J end lost 8 bases, and 13 bases lay between the germline ends. The CDR3 runs 14 residues. The CDR3 DNA is TGTGCCAGCAGCTTACAGAGCCCTGCGGACACCATATATTTT. This codes for CASSLQSPADTIYF.

This sequence joins TRBV28 and TRBJ2-5, with TRBD2 matching 8 bases. Germline V gene data show CDR1 as MDHEN and CDR2 as SYDVKM. V shed 8 bases and J 9 bases; nucleotides not matched to a gene: 5. CDR3 size: 11 residues. CDR3 protein: CASQSGGAQYF. The CDR3 coding sequence is TGTGCCAGCCAGTCGGGGGGGGCCCAGTACTTC. Supplemented by reference TRBV28 and TRBJ2-5, the full variable domain reads DVKVTQSSRYLVKRTGEKVFLECVQDMDHENMFWYRQDPGLGLRLIYFSYDVKMKEKGDIPEGYSVSREKKERFSLILESASTNQTSMYLCASQSGGAQYFGPGTRLLVL.

This clone showed up just once. The chain carries TRBV4-2 and TRBJ2-7, with 8 bases lining up with TRBD2. This CDR3 comprises 16 residues. Germline assignment: CDR1 LGHNA and CDR2 YNFKEQ. Trimming removed 0 bases from V and 3 bases from J; junction bases left unmatched: 7. The CDR3: CASSQDRSGSNYEQYF. The CDR3 DNA is TGTGCCAGCAGCCAAGATCGGAGCGGGAGTAACTACGAGCAGTACTTC.

The chain recombines TRBV9 with TRBJ2-3; possible D gene TRBD1, 5 bases. The length of the CDR3 is 14 residues. V was clipped by 2 bases and J by 8 bases, with 15 bases between them. CDR1 SGDLS and CDR2 YYNGEE come from the germline V gene. CDR3 coding DNA: TGTGCCAGCAGCGTCCAGGGTAAGGCAGGTACGCAGTATTTT. Protein: CASSVQGKAGTQYF.

The J gene is TRBJ1-2, the V gene TRBV29-1, with D perhaps matching TRBD1 (6 bases). Trimming left V 3 bases short and J 6 bases short, with 11 bases between. Germline V gene sequence: CDR1 SQVTM, CDR2 ANQGSEA. The CDR3 extends over 12 amino acids. The CDR3 bases are TGCAGCGTTGATTGGGACAAGGATGGCTACACCTTC. It yields the protein CSVDWDKDGYTF.

The chain employs TRBV6-6 and TRBJ2-3; maybe TRBD2 (6 bases). The ends were cut back, 2 bases at V and 9 bases at J, with 12 bases in the middle. The CDR3 totals 13 residues. From germline, CDR1 is MNHNY and CDR2 SVGAGI (reference sequence). The CDR3 DNA reads as TGTGCCAGCAGTTACCCGGAGGGTATCACGCAGTATTTT. Translating gives CASSYPEGITQYF.

The chain joins TRBV2 to TRBJ2-3; possible D gene TRBD2, 6 bases. V was shortened by 4 bases and J by 1 base, with 21 bases between the two germline ends. Germline V gives CDR1 SNHLY, CDR2 FYNNEI. The CDR3 runs to 18 residues. The CDR3 protein is CASSVVKSFGSGTDTQYF. CDR3 in DNA: TGTGCCAGCAGTGTGGTAAAATCATTCGGGAGCGGCACAGATACGCAGTATTTT.

The chain joins TRBV5-1 to TRBJ2-7, with D unclear. The CDR3 is made up of 13 amino acids. V gave up 2 bases and J gave up 3 bases, with 9 bases separating them. Looked up from germline, CDR1 is SGHRS and CDR2 is YFSETQ. CDR3 loop: CASSLTVHYEQYF. The CDR3 DNA follows: TGCGCCAGCAGCTTAACGGTGCACTACGAGCAGTACTTC.

Of note for this clone: Other nucleotide sequences from this sample produce the same CDR3. V and J are TRBV27 and TRBJ1-1; no clear D gene. Germline CDR1 is MNHEY and CDR2 is SMNVEV (reference sequence). Trimming pared 5 bases from V and 1 base from J, leaving 8 bases between. CDR3 size: 13 residues. The chain's CDR3 is CASSLTENTEAFF. Here the CDR3 DNA reads TGTGCCAGCAGTCTAACAGAGAACACTGAAGCTTTCTTT.

This rearrangement joins TRBV5-4 to TRBJ2-1, with no clear D. Trimming removed 0 bases from V and 11 bases from J, with 12 bases in between. The CDR3 consists of 13 residues. Germline loops: CDR1 SGHNT, CDR2 YYREEE (reference sequence). Here the CDR3 DNA reads TGTGCCAGCAGCTTGGGATGGTCCGCGCAGCAGTTCTTC. As protein: CASSLGWSAQQFF.

This clone was found a few times. The CDR3 coding sequence is TGTGCCAGTAGTCTGGGGAGCCTATTTGACACTGAAGCTTTCTTT. Its protein product is CASSLGSLFDTEAFF. The chain joins TRBV19 to TRBJ1-1; D is undetermined. Trimming shortened V by 5 bases and J by 3 bases, and 16 bases separated the two germline ends. Germline V gene sequence: CDR1 LNHDA, CDR2 SQIVND (reference sequence). CDR3 length: 15 residues.

The V gene is TRBV27, the J gene TRBJ2-7; tentatively, D is TRBD2 (6 bases). Trimming took 3 bases from V and 2 from J, leaving 11 bases between them. Looked up from germline, CDR1 is MNHEY and CDR2 is SMNVEV (reference sequence). This CDR3 is 14 amino acids long. The CDR3 nucleotides read TGTGCCAGCAGTTTCGGGAGTTACCCCTACGAGCAGTACTTC. This translates into CASSFGSYPYEQYF.

The genes are TRBV7-3 and TRBJ2-5; 9 bases are a match to TRBD2. Trimming removed 9 bases from V and 7 bases from J; junction bases left unmatched: 15. This CDR3 comprises 15 residues. From germline, CDR1 is SGHTA and CDR2 FQGTGA. The CDR3 region has the DNA TGTGCCAGTCCAGGGAGCGGGAGGACCCCTTCGACCCAGTACTTC. It yields the protein CASPGSGRTPSTQYF.

V gene TRBV6-5 combines with J gene TRBJ1-1; D is uncertain. Germline V gene sequence: CDR1 MNHEY, CDR2 SVGAGI. CDR3 length equals 12 residues. The V end was cut by 6 bases, the J end by 8 bases, with 13 bases between. The CDR3 protein is CASSPRGAEAFF. CDR3 sequence (DNA): TGTGCCAGCAGCCCTCGGGGTGCAGAAGCTTTCTTT.

The chain joins TRBV4-1 to TRBJ2-3; D might be TRBD2 (6 bases). Looked up from germline, CDR1 is MGHRA and CDR2 is YSYEKL. Between the trimmed V and J ends, which lost 0 bases and 10 bases, there was a span of 11 bases. The CDR3 is 13 residues long. The CDR3 region is CASSQDRSGAQYF. The CDR3 nucleotides are TGCGCCAGCAGCCAAGATAGGTCGGGGGCGCAGTATTTT.

V and J are TRBV4-1 and TRBJ2-3, with TRBD1 identical over 7 bases. The germline V gene has CDR1 MGHRA and CDR2 YSYEKL. This CDR3 is 14 amino acids long. J gave up 6 bases and V 5 bases, and 8 bases lay outside the gene matches. The CDR3, as DNA: TGCGCCAGCAGCGCCGCCGGGACAGTTGATACGCAGTATTTT. It translates to CASSAAGTVDTQYF.

The chain uses TRBV5-8 and TRBJ2-5; possibly TRBD1 for D (6 bases). This CDR3 is 13 amino acids long. With 6 bases removed from V and 5 bases from J, the gap between germline ends came to 14 bases. Germline CDR1 is SGHTS and CDR2 is YDEGEE. CDR3 sequence reads: CASTRGGRETQYF. In nucleotides, the CDR3 is TGTGCCAGCACGCGAGGGGGTCGGGAGACCCAGTACTTC.

The chain uses TRBV28 and TRBJ1-2, with a possible D match to TRBD1 (6 bases). Per germline, CDR1 MDHEN and CDR2 SYDVKM. V was shortened by 6 bases and J by 2 bases, with 13 bases between the two germline ends. The CDR3 is 14 residues long. This CDR3 is CASRPRTGNYGYTF. CDR3 coding DNA: TGTGCCAGCAGACCCCGAACAGGGAACTATGGCTACACCTTC.

J is TRBJ1-1 and V is TRBV19; 9 bases map to TRBD1. V lost 4 bases, J lost 7 bases, and 4 bases stayed unmatched. CDR3 length equals 13 residues. From germline, CDR1 is LNHDA and CDR2 SQIVND (reference sequence). Here the CDR3 DNA reads TGTGCCAGTAGTAAGGACAGGGGCTATGAAGCTTTCTTT. It codes for CASSKDRGYEAFF.

CDR3 region: CASSRGQGNSPLHF. Here the CDR3 DNA reads TGTGCCAGCAGCCGAGGACAGGGAAATTCACCCCTCCACTTT. This rearrangement joins TRBV27 to TRBJ1-6; 8 bases match TRBD1. CDR3 length: 14 residues. CDR1 and CDR2 from the germline V gene are MNHEY and SMNVEV (reference sequence). With 6 bases clipped from V and 7 bases from J, the junction kept 5 bases outside the gene matches.

This chain joins TRBV27 and TRBJ1-2; D might be TRBD1 (6 bases). This CDR3 is built from 13 residues. Trimming cost V 2 bases and J 5 bases, with 9 bases left between them. Germline-derived CDR1 and CDR2 are MNHEY and SMNVEV (reference sequence). CDR3 bases: TGTGCCAGCAGTTTAGGGCAGGGGTATGGCTACACCTTC. This sequence encodes CASSLGQGYGYTF.

This clone turned up a few times. V and J are TRBV30 and TRBJ2-5; 7 nucleotides line up with TRBD1. Germline CDR1 GTSNPN, CDR2 SVGIG (reference sequence). Germline trimming cut 4 bases from V and 5 bases from J; bases unmatched to any gene: 7. The CDR3 spans 13 residues. The CDR3 is CAWNRDRAETQYF. CDR3 nucleotides: TGTGCCTGGAACCGTGACAGGGCCGAGACCCAGTACTTC.